The rows below give T cell receptor beta chains drawn from one sample of a study of shared clonotypes between healthy human individuals. Produced via immunoSEQ multiplex PCR; TCRdb's table is partial and in-frame only. The sample yields about a million clones, 60% to 85% seen once. The sequencing sample was made of memory CD4+ T cells sorted from blood. These receptors all come from a man between 18 and 29 years old in good health. Each CDR3 is given with its conserved first and last residue. D genes are given only for firm matches. Clone size appears in some rows only: once, few, many, or a class for an expanded clone.

v_call: TRBV30; clone_size: .; d_call: TRBD1; j_call: TRBJ2-7; cdr3_aa: CAWTPDDRGEQYF; cdr3_nt: TGTGCCTGGACCCCAGACGACAGGGGCGAGCAGTACTTC
v_call: TRBV7-3; clone_size: .; d_call: TRBD1; j_call: TRBJ1-3; cdr3_aa: CASSLDRGTGNTIYF; cdr3_nt: TGTGCCAGCAGCCTCGACAGGGGAACGGGAAACACCATATATTTT
v_call: TRBV5-1; clone_size: .; d_call: .; j_call: TRBJ2-5; cdr3_aa: CASSAGKETQYF; cdr3_nt: TGCGCCAGCAGCGCAGGAAAAGAGACCCAGTACTTC
v_call: TRBV5-1; clone_size: .; d_call: TRBD2; j_call: TRBJ2-1; cdr3_aa: CASSLTLGLAGNEQFF; cdr3_nt: TGCGCCAGCAGCTTGACGTTGGGCCTAGCGGGGAATGAGCAGTTCTTC
v_call: TRBV7-2; clone_size: .; d_call: TRBD2; j_call: TRBJ2-7; cdr3_aa: CASSSGLAAYYEQYF; cdr3_nt: TGTGCCAGCAGCTCGGGACTAGCGGCTTACTACGAGCAGTACTTC
v_call: TRBV7-6; clone_size: few; d_call: TRBD1; j_call: TRBJ1-6; cdr3_aa: CASSPQGGPVNSPLHF; cdr3_nt: TGTGCCAGCAGCCCGCAGGGGGGCCCTGTTAATTCACCCCTCCACTTT
v_call: TRBV5-1; clone_size: .; d_call: .; j_call: TRBJ2-5; cdr3_aa: CASSFGGVQETQYF; cdr3_nt: TGCGCCAGCAGCTTCGGCGGGGTCCAAGAGACCCAGTACTTC
v_call: TRBV30; clone_size: few; d_call: .; j_call: TRBJ2-2; cdr3_aa: CAWTGWRTGELFF; cdr3_nt: TGTGCCTGGACAGGGTGGAGGACCGGGGAGCTGTTTTTT
v_call: TRBV5-7; clone_size: once; d_call: .; j_call: TRBJ2-2; cdr3_aa: CASNAPELFF; cdr3_nt: TGTGCCAGCAACGCTCCTGAGCTGTTTTTT
v_call: TRBV30; clone_size: .; d_call: TRBD1; j_call: TRBJ2-2; cdr3_aa: CAWSGQGSGELFF; cdr3_nt: TGTGCCTGGAGTGGACAGGGGAGCGGGGAGCTGTTTTTT
v_call: TRBV30; clone_size: .; d_call: TRBD1; j_call: TRBJ1-1; cdr3_aa: CAWDRVVNTEAFF; cdr3_nt: TGTGCCTGGGACAGGGTCGTTAACACTGAAGCTTTCTTT
v_call: TRBV10-3; clone_size: many; d_call: TRBD1; j_call: TRBJ1-4; cdr3_aa: CAISDMMGQRKLFF; cdr3_nt: TGTGCCATCAGTGACATGATGGGACAGAGGAAACTGTTTTTT
v_call: TRBV5-1; clone_size: .; d_call: TRBD1; j_call: TRBJ2-3; cdr3_aa: CASSAFPGTGGSDTQYF; cdr3_nt: TGCGCCAGCAGCGCGTTTCCCGGGACAGGGGGATCAGATACGCAGTATTTT
v_call: TRBV28; clone_size: .; d_call: TRBD2; j_call: TRBJ2-1; cdr3_aa: CASSSSGGTYNEQFF; cdr3_nt: TGTGCCAGCAGTTCTAGCGGGGGGACCTACAATGAGCAGTTCTTC
v_call: TRBV5-1; clone_size: .; d_call: .; j_call: TRBJ2-5; cdr3_aa: CASSLGPGEAETQYF; cdr3_nt: TGCGCCAGCAGCTTGGGCCCCGGGGAAGCAGAGACCCAGTACTTC